These 27 T cell receptor beta chains were all obtained from the same sample, sequenced in a study of neurological immune-mediated disorders. TCRdb reprocessed the 5' RACE reads via MiXCR and lists one record per CDR3 protein. The repertoire includes 80,000 to 85,000 distinct CDR3 sequences, 2% to 3% of them detected once, and about 1% sits in the top ten. The sequencing input was PBMCs. All receptors derive from a woman in her twenties or thirties with multiple sclerosis.

In this sample, this clonotype turned up many times. V is TRBV12-3 or TRBV12-4 and J is TRBJ1-1; D unclear. CDR3 length equals 14 residues. V shed 3 bases and J shed 1 base, with 9 bases lying between them. This CDR3 is CASSLNRANTEAFF. The CDR3, as DNA: TGTGCCAGCAGTTTGAACAGAGCGAACACTGAAGCTTTCTTT.

This clonotype was observed at least ten times. This chain uses TRBV6-6 with TRBJ1-4, with D possibly being TRBD1 (6 bases). V dropped 0 bases and J dropped 5 bases, with 13 bases sitting between them. The CDR3 has 16 residues. CDR1 MNHNY and CDR2 SVGAGI come from the germline V gene (reference sequence). CDR3 amino acids: CASSYSIYRANEKLFF. The CDR3 DNA sequence: TGTGCCAGCAGTTACTCGATCTACAGGGCGAATGAAAAACTGTTTTTT.

This clonotype was counted at least ten times. The V gene is TRBV5-1, the J gene TRBJ2-6; the D is unclear. Germline V CDR1 and CDR2: SGHRS, YFSETQ. The CDR3 is made up of 15 amino acids. The V gene lost 4 bases and the J gene lost 2 bases, with 10 bases spanning the gap. The CDR3 nucleotides read TGCGCCAGCAGCCGTCCAGAGGCTGGGGCCAACGTCCTGACTTTC. It translates to CASSRPEAGANVLTF.

This clonotype was seen ten or more times. The CDR3: CATTGGSYNEQFF. CDR3 DNA sequence: TGTGCCACCACAGGGGGCTCCTACAATGAGCAGTTCTTC. The gene calls are TRBV28 and TRBJ2-1; TRBD1 aligns across 8 bases. CDR3 length: 13 amino acids. Trimming at V came to 10 bases and at J to 0 bases, leaving 2 bases not matched to a gene. The germline V gene encodes CDR1 MDHEN and CDR2 SYDVKM.

This clonotype showed up many times. The chain uses TRBV20-1 and TRBJ1-2, with 11 bases identical to TRBD1. CDR3 length: 15 amino acids. V trimming: 5 bases; J trimming: 5 bases; junction bases outside the gene matches: 10. The germline CDR1 and CDR2 sequences are DFQATT and SNEGSKA (reference sequence). For the CDR3, the DNA is TGCAGTGCTCAGCGCAGGACAGGGGGCCGGTATGGCTACACCTTC. Amino acids: CSAQRRTGGRYGYTF.

This clonotype was recorded many times. V usage is TRBV6-2 or TRBV6-3 and J usage is TRBJ1-5, with D hard to call. CDR1 and CDR2 (germline): MNHEY, SVGEGT. CDR3 length equals 12 residues. Deletions cut 3 bases from V and 2 bases from J, with 2 bases between. CDR3 DNA: TGTGCCAGCAGTTATGGCAATCAGCCCCAGCATTTT. Amino acid sequence: CASSYGNQPQHF.

There are many counts of this clonotype. This chain uses TRBV7-9 with TRBJ1-2; tentative D call: TRBD1 (5 bases). The CDR3 runs 15 residues. The V gene's germline CDR1 is SEHNR and CDR2 FQNEAQ (reference sequence). Deletions cut 5 bases from V and 4 bases from J, with 17 bases between. The CDR3 DNA follows: TGTGCCAGCAGCCCGTGGGACTCTCTCCCCTATGGCTACACCTTC. This gives the protein CASSPWDSLPYGYTF. The entire variable domain, with the rest obtained from reference TRBV7-9 and TRBJ1-2, is as follows: DTGVSQNPRHKITKRGQNVTFRCDPISEHNRLYWYRQTLGQGPEFLTYFQNEAQLEKSRLLSDRFSAERPKGSFSTLEIQRTEQGDSAMYLCASSPWDSLPYGYTFGSGTRLTVV.

The table lists this clonotype with many counts. The CDR3 DNA is TGCAGTGCTAGCCGGGGCGGGCCTAGCACAGATACGCAGTATTTT. This codes for CSASRGGPSTDTQYF. This chain uses TRBV20-1 with TRBJ2-3; either TRBD1 or TRBD2 may fit D (5 bases each). The V end lost 3 bases, the J end lost 0 bases, and 13 bases lay between the germline ends. The germline V gene has CDR1 DFQATT and CDR2 SNEGSKA (reference sequence). The CDR3 is 15 amino acids.

This clonotype was seen at least ten times. This chain links TRBV20-1 with TRBJ2-7; D is undetermined. The CDR3 runs to 15 residues. CDR1 and CDR2 from the germline V gene are DFQATT and SNEGSKA (reference sequence). Trimming took 0 bases from V and 6 from J, leaving 18 bases between them. The CDR3: CSARDPTRPQSEQYF. The CDR3 DNA reads as TGCAGTGCTAGAGATCCGACGCGTCCTCAATCCGAGCAGTACTTC.

This clonotype was seen repeatedly, ten times or more. This sequence joins TRBV20-1 and TRBJ2-3, with unresolved D. The V end was cut by 6 bases, the J end by 3 bases, with 13 bases between. The length of the CDR3 is 13 residues. CDR1 and CDR2 (germline): DFQATT, SNEGSKA (reference sequence). This CDR3 reads CSARPDKTDTQYF. In nucleotides, the CDR3 is TGCAGTGCCCGACCGGATAAGACAGATACGCAGTATTTT.

This clonotype was counted at least ten times. The chain carries TRBV10-3 and TRBJ2-1, with a possible D match to TRBD2 (5 bases). Germline assignment: CDR1 ENHRY and CDR2 SYGVKD. The CDR3 loop spans 16 amino acids. The ends were cut back, 0 bases at V and 4 bases at J, with 13 bases in the middle. The CDR3 DNA is TGTGCCATCAGTGAGTCGGGGAGCGGACCTTACAATGAGCAGTTCTTC. It yields the protein CAISESGSGPYNEQFF.

This clonotype has at least ten counts. This chain connects TRBV20-1 to TRBJ2-2; 7 bases line up with TRBD2. J was trimmed by 0 bases and V by 4 bases; bases with no gene match: 5. The germline CDR1 and CDR2 sequences are DFQATT and SNEGSKA (reference sequence). This CDR3 region has 15 residues. CDR3 loop: CSAIGAGANTGELFF. The CDR3 DNA sequence: TGCAGTGCTATCGGGGCGGGGGCGAACACCGGGGAGCTGTTTTTT.

About this clonotype itself: No conserved phenylalanine or tryptophan is present at the end of the CDR3, so a read error is the likely explanation. V is TRBV7-2 and J is TRBJ1-2; perhaps TRBD1 as D (5 bases). Trimming cost V 3 bases and J 8 bases, with 13 bases left between them. This CDR3 region has 13 residues. Germline V gene lookup returns CDR1 SGHTA and CDR2 FQGNSA. The CDR3 DNA reads TGTGCCAGCAGCTTGGATGACCCAGGGGGCTACACCAAC. It codes for CASSLDDPGGYTN.

This clonotype appeared many times. The chain's CDR3 is CASSLNGRRSTDTQYF. In DNA form, the CDR3 reads TGTGCCAGCAGCTTGAACGGCAGGAGGAGCACAGATACGCAGTATTTT. V and J are TRBV5-6 and TRBJ2-3; the D gene is possibly TRBD2 (5 bases). V was pared by 1 base and J by 0 bases, with 12 bases between. Germline-derived CDR1 and CDR2 are SGHDT and YYEEEE. The CDR3 consists of 16 residues.

This clonotype was counted ten times or more. This chain connects TRBV7-2 to TRBJ2-7; D is unresolved. V was clipped by 1 base and J by 3 bases, with 4 bases between them. Germline V gene data show CDR1 as SGHTA and CDR2 as FQGNSA. This CDR3 region has 12 residues. The CDR3 reads CASSLGYYEQYF. In nucleotides, the CDR3 is TGTGCCAGCAGCTTAGGGTACTACGAGCAGTACTTC.

The rearrangement joins TRBV16 to TRBJ2-3; TRBD2 matches 7 bases. CDR1 and CDR2 from the germline V gene are KGHSY and FQNENV. V lost 6 bases and J lost 1; bases outside the gene matches: 7. This CDR3 is 15 amino acids long. CDR3 residues: CASSISGDGTDTQYF. CDR3 DNA: TGTGCCAGCAGTATCAGCGGGGACGGCACAGATACGCAGTATTTT.

The V and J genes are TRBV16 and TRBJ2-1; no clear D gene. The CDR3 extends over 14 amino acids. Per the germline V gene, CDR1 is KGHSY and CDR2 is FQNENV. Trimming removed 5 bases at V and 7 bases at J, with 15 bases between. The CDR3: CASSIAPPPNEQFF. The CDR3, as DNA: TGTGCCAGCAGCATAGCTCCCCCCCCAAATGAGCAGTTCTTC.

This clonotype was picked up a small number of times. A much larger clone lies one base from this, so it may be a read error. This sequence joins TRBV7-9 and TRBJ2-7; D remains unclear. With 1 base removed from V and 4 bases from J, the gap between germline ends came to 11 bases. This CDR3 spans 14 amino acids. Germline loops: CDR1 SEHNR, CDR2 FQNEAQ (reference sequence). Here the CDR3 DNA reads TGTGCCAGCAGCTTAGAAATGACTCCTTACGAGCAGTACTTC. It yields the protein CASSLEMTPYEQYF.

This clonotype was found many times. The V gene is TRBV3-1, the J gene TRBJ2-1, with 14 positions matching TRBD2. This CDR3 is 14 amino acids long. CDR1 and CDR2 from the germline V gene are LGHDT and YNNKEL (reference sequence). With 4 bases clipped from V and 14 bases from J, the junction kept 7 bases outside the gene matches. CDR3 amino acids: CASSLGLAGVSEFF. CDR3 DNA sequence: TGTGCCAGCAGCCTGGGACTAGCGGGAGTTTCCGAGTTCTTC.

Many counts were recorded for this clonotype. The J gene is TRBJ2-1, the V gene TRBV10-3; TRBD2 aligns across 8 bases. CDR1 and CDR2 from the germline V gene are ENHRY and SYGVKD. The CDR3 runs 18 residues. The V and J ends lost 4 bases and 4 bases, in that order; junction bases with no gene match: 15. Written as DNA, the CDR3 is TGTGCCATCAGTGCCCCGGGTAGCGGGACTATCGTATACAATGAGCAGTTCTTC. Its protein is CAISAPGSGTIVYNEQFF.

This clonotype was recorded many times. The rearrangement uses TRBV20-1 and TRBJ2-3; TRBD2 might be the D (6 bases). CDR3 size: 12 residues. Between the trimmed V and J ends, which lost 7 bases and 4 bases, there was a span of 12 bases. The germline CDR1 and CDR2 sequences are DFQATT and SNEGSKA (reference sequence). The chain's CDR3 is CSERRDSDTQYF. CDR3 in DNA: TGCAGTGAGAGGAGGGATTCAGATACGCAGTATTTT.

This clonotype appeared many times. The chain links TRBV5-6 to TRBJ1-2; D gene unclear. V gave up 1 base and J gave up 0 bases, with 1 base separating them. The CDR3 sequence is 12 residues long. Germline V CDR1 and CDR2: SGHDT, YYEEEE. The CDR3 nucleotides are TGTGCCAGCAGCTTGCCTAACTATGGCTACACCTTC. It specifies CASSLPNYGYTF.

This clonotype was counted at least ten times. This chain joins TRBV5-6 and TRBJ2-1; maybe TRBD1 (5 bases). In germline, CDR1 is SGHDT, CDR2 YYEEEE. This CDR3 region has 15 residues. V gave up 4 bases and J gave up 4 bases, with 15 bases separating them. CDR3 DNA sequence: TGTGCCAGCAGCCCGCAACAGGAACCTTACAATGAGCAGTTCTTC. Translating gives CASSPQQEPYNEQFF.

The sample holds a few counts of this clonotype. Since no conserved phenylalanine or tryptophan closes the CDR3, a read error is the likely cause. V usage is TRBV12-3 or TRBV12-4 and J usage is TRBJ1-3; D remains ambiguous. CDR3 length: 15 residues. The V and J ends lost 6 bases and 4 bases respectively, with 16 bases between them. As DNA, the CDR3 is TGTGCCAGCAGCCCTCCCCGGACGGGCGGAAACACCATATATTGT. Translating gives CASSPPRTGGNTIYC.

This clonotype was observed many times. This chain uses TRBV29-1 with TRBJ2-4; 7 positions match TRBD2. CDR3 length: 13 residues. The germline V gene encodes CDR1 SQVTM and CDR2 ANQGSEA. With V trimmed by 1 base and J by 6 bases, 3 bases remained unmatched. CDR3 coding DNA: TGCAGCGTTGAAGGGGAGGGAACAAACATTCAGTACTTC. Its protein is CSVEGEGTNIQYF.

This clonotype has ten or more counts. This rearrangement joins TRBV4-1 to TRBJ1-2; D possibly corresponds to TRBD1 (5 bases). Germline V gene data show CDR1 as MGHRA and CDR2 as YSYEKL. V was clipped by 0 bases and J by 7 bases, with 24 bases between them. This CDR3 is 18 amino acids long. The CDR3 DNA is TGCGCCAGCAGCCAAGATTACATTGGGGGGGTCTCTTCATTTGGCTACACCTTC. This encodes CASSQDYIGGVSSFGYTF.

This clonotype has at least ten counts. The gene calls are TRBV9 and TRBJ2-5; D may be TRBD1 (6 bases). Looked up from germline, CDR1 is SGDLS and CDR2 is YYNGEE. This CDR3 spans 14 amino acids. The V gene lost 3 bases and the J gene lost 7 bases, with 16 bases spanning the gap. The CDR3 region has the DNA TGTGCCAGCAGCGACCAGGGGAGTCTGGGGACCCAGTACTTC. This codes for CASSDQGSLGTQYF.